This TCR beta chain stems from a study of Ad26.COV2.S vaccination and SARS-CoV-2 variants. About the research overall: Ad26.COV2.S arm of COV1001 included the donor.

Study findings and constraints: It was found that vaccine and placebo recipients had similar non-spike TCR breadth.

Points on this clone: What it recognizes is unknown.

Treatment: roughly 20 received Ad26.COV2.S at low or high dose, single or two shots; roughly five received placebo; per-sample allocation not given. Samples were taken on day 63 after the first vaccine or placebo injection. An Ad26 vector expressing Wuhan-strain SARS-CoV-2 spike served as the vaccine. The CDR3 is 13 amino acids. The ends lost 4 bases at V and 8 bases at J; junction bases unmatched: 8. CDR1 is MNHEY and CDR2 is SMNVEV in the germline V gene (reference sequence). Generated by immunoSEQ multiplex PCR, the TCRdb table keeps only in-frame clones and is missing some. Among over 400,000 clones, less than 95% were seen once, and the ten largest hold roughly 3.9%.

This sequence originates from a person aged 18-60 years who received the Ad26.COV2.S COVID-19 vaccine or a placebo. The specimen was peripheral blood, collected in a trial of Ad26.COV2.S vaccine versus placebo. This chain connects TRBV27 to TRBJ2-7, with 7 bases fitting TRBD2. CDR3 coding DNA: TGTGCCAGCAGTTACGGCGCGGGAGATAAGCAGTACTTC. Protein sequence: CASSYGAGDKQYF.